One sample yielded the 28 T cell receptor beta chains listed below, sequenced in a study of blood T cell repertoires in COVID-19. Profiling relied on immunoSEQ multiplex PCR, and the TCRdb table lists in-frame clones only, not all of them. The sample shows 150,000 to 200,000 clones, around 81% of them seen only once. Material for sequencing was peripheral blood. Source of these receptors: a man aged 55 to 70 with active or convalescent COVID-19.

The table lists this clone with a few counts. The chain combines TRBV12-3 or TRBV12-4 with TRBJ1-1; D is possibly TRBD1 (6 bases). This CDR3 comprises 13 residues. V was cut by 3 bases and J by 3 bases, with 8 bases left in between. The CDR3 DNA reads TGTGCCAGCAGTTTCTCAGGGGACACTGAAGCTTTCTTT. Amino acid sequence: CASSFSGDTEAFF.

Written as DNA, the CDR3 is TGTGCCCCCCCTTCCGGGACAGGGAAACCCGGGGAGCTGTTTTTT. It is translated as CAPPSGTGKPGELFF. The rearrangement links TRBV7-7 to TRBJ2-2, with 9 bases aligning to TRBD1. The CDR3 extends over 15 amino acids. CDR1 and CDR2 from the germline V gene are SSHAT and FNYEAQ (reference sequence). J gave up 6 bases and V 11 bases, and 13 bases lay outside the gene matches.

The chain uses TRBV5-4 and TRBJ1-1; 9 positions agree with TRBD1. V gave up 4 bases and J gave up 1 base; unmatched junction bases: 2. Germline values: CDR1 SGHNT, CDR2 YYREEE (reference sequence). This CDR3 contains 14 residues. CDR3 sequence: CASSGQGPNTEAFF. For the CDR3, the DNA is TGTGCCAGCAGCGGACAGGGGCCGAACACTGAAGCTTTCTTT.

Notes on this clone: The sample holds other DNA sequences that translate to the same CDR3. The gene calls are TRBV19 and TRBJ1-5; TRBD1 agrees at 8 bases. This CDR3 has 15 residues. CDR1 is LNHDA and CDR2 is SQIVND in the germline V gene (reference sequence). Germline trimming cut 3 bases from V and 0 bases from J; bases unmatched to any gene: 1. CDR3 coding DNA: TGTGCCAGTAGTATTCAGGGGGCTAGCAATCAGCCCCAGCATTTT. Protein product: CASSIQGASNQPQHF.

V and J are TRBV4-1 and TRBJ2-1; weak D call: TRBD2 (5 bases). Germline V gives CDR1 MGHRA, CDR2 YSYEKL. This CDR3 has 13 amino acids. Deletions cut 4 bases from V and 9 bases from J, with 13 bases between. Here the CDR3 reads CASSLGRVGEQFF. CDR3 DNA: TGCGCCAGCAGCCTCGGGCGGGTTGGTGAGCAGTTCTTC.

The chain links TRBV28 to TRBJ1-5; no definite D call. The length of the CDR3 is 14 residues. The V end lost 8 bases, the J end lost 5 bases, and 16 bases lay between the germline ends. Germline lookup yields CDR1 MDHEN and CDR2 SYDVKM. CDR3 DNA sequence: TGTGCCAGCCTCCCGGGGAGTGGGGATCAGCCCCAGCATTTT. Protein sequence: CASLPGSGDQPQHF.

This clone was observed a few times. The V and J genes are TRBV7-2 and TRBJ2-7; 12 bases map to TRBD2. J gave up 5 bases and V 1 base, and 6 bases lay outside the gene matches. Germline assignment: CDR1 SGHTA and CDR2 FQGNSA. The CDR3 runs to 16 residues. The CDR3 DNA sequence: TGTGCCAGCAGCTTAGTACTAGCGGGGGGTCCCCACGAGCAGTACTTC. Its protein is CASSLVLAGGPHEQYF.

The rearrangement links TRBV23-1 to TRBJ1-5, with no clear D. TRBV23-1 is classed as an ORF, of uncertain function. The CDR3 is 13 amino acids. V was pared by 2 bases and J by 5 bases, with 7 bases between. CDR3 amino acids: CASSQSMDQPQHF. DNA of the CDR3: TGCGCCAGCAGTCAAAGCATGGATCAGCCCCAGCATTTT.

The chain employs TRBV25-1 and TRBJ2-5, with TRBD2 matching 10 bases. The CDR3 contains 16 residues. V lost 1 base to trimming and J lost 5 bases; unmatched junction nucleotides: 7. Germline-derived CDR1 and CDR2 are MGHDK and SYGVNS. CDR3 bases: TGTGCCAGCAGTGAATCGCTAGCGGGAGTGGGGGAGACCCAGTACTTC. Protein sequence: CASSESLAGVGETQYF.

The rearrangement uses TRBV7-9 and TRBJ1-4; D is ambiguous. The ends were cut back, 5 bases at V and 0 bases at J, with 10 bases in the middle. Germline CDR1 and CDR2: SEHNR and FQNEAQ (reference sequence). The CDR3 covers 15 residues. CDR3 bases: TGTGCCAGCAGCCCAACAACTACAACTAATGAAAAACTGTTTTTT. This gives the protein CASSPTTTTNEKLFF.

The chain employs TRBV19 and TRBJ1-5, with D possibly matching TRBD1 (6 bases). This CDR3 has 13 residues. Trimming stripped 6 bases from V and 3 bases from J, with 9 bases between. The germline V gene encodes CDR1 LNHDA and CDR2 SQIVND (reference sequence). The chain's CDR3 is CASRDSSNQPQHF. The CDR3 DNA reads as TGTGCCAGTAGGGACAGCTCCAATCAGCCCCAGCATTTT.

The chain has TRBV18 and TRBJ2-1, with TRBD2 matching over 13 bases. Germline assignment: CDR1 KGHSH and CDR2 LQKENI. CDR3 length: 15 amino acids. V was pared by 5 bases and J by 9 bases, with 7 bases of the junction left unmatched. CDR3 bases: TGTGCCAGCTCATCGGGACTAGCGGGATTTGCTGAGCAGTTCTTC. Its protein is CASSSGLAGFAEQFF.

The J gene is TRBJ2-5, the V gene TRBV7-9; TRBD2 aligns across 10 bases. The CDR3 totals 17 residues. CDR1 is SEHNR, CDR2 FQNEAQ, per germline (reference sequence). V lost 2 bases to trimming and J lost 4 bases; unmatched junction nucleotides: 10. CDR3 protein: CASSLYPGLAGVETQYF. In DNA, the CDR3 is TGTGCCAGCAGCTTATACCCTGGGCTAGCGGGGGTAGAGACCCAGTACTTC.

This chain uses TRBV2 with TRBJ1-5; 7 nucleotides agree with TRBD1. There are 16 residues in the CDR3. The V and J ends lost 7 bases and 0 bases, in that order; junction bases with no gene match: 9. Germline loops: CDR1 SNHLY, CDR2 FYNNEI. Here the CDR3 DNA reads TGTGCCAGCACGGAGGACAGGTTGATTAGCAATCAGCCCCAGCATTTT. Residues: CASTEDRLISNQPQHF.

This clone was counted only a few times. Germline and junction disagree at one end, which may indicate a read error. The chain combines TRBV5-6 with TRBJ2-3, with TRBD2 as a possible D gene (6 bases). CDR3 length: 13 amino acids. Looked up from germline, CDR1 is SGHDT and CDR2 is YYEEEE. The CDR3 bases are TGTGCCAGCAGCCCTGTGAGACTAGAAAGTTTAAATTTT. Translated: CASSPVRLESLNF.

This clone showed up just a few times. This sequence joins TRBV6-6 and TRBJ2-1, with 10 bases matching TRBD2. The V gene's germline CDR1 is MNHNY and CDR2 SVGAGI (reference sequence). Trimming took 6 bases from V and 0 from J; bases not matched to a gene: 2. The CDR3 consists of 15 residues. CDR3 nucleotide sequence: TGTGCCAGCAGCCCTAGCGGGAGCTCCTACAATGAGCAGTTCTTC. Amino acid sequence: CASSPSGSSYNEQFF.

V usage is TRBV14 and J usage is TRBJ2-7; D call uncertain. The CDR3 has 11 amino acids. The V end lost 0 bases, the J end lost 7 bases, and 4 bases lay between the germline ends. Per germline, CDR1 SGHDN and CDR2 FVKESK. CDR3 bases: TGTGCCAGCAGCCAAGACAGGGAGCAGTACTTC. Encoded protein: CASSQDREQYF.

The chain is built from TRBV11-2 and TRBJ2-3, with 11 bases fitting TRBD1. This CDR3 is 16 amino acids long. Germline values: CDR1 SGHAT, CDR2 FQNNGV. The J segment lost 3 bases and the V segment lost 6 bases, leaving 8 bases of the junction unmatched. The CDR3 region has the DNA TGTGCCAGCAGGGACAGGGGGCCCCCAGAGACAGATACGCAGTATTTT. It encodes CASRDRGPPETDTQYF.

This clone was seen only once. This chain links TRBV5-4 with TRBJ2-1, with D unresolved. The germline V gene has CDR1 SGHNT and CDR2 YYREEE (reference sequence). The CDR3 spans 14 residues. Trimming shortened V by 0 bases and J by 3 bases, and 7 bases separated the two germline ends. The CDR3 DNA reads as TGTGCCAGCAGCTTGGCCGGTCTCTACAATGAGCAGTTCTTC. It specifies CASSLAGLYNEQFF.

The chain is built from TRBV3-1 (or the pseudogene TRBV3-2) and TRBJ1-5; no clear D gene. The CDR3 runs to 15 residues. Trimming took 1 base from V and 5 from J, leaving 12 bases between them. Germline CDR1 reads LGHDT; CDR2 reads YNNKEL (reference sequence). The CDR3 loop reads CASSQGRGPYQPQHF. CDR3 bases: TGTGCCAGCAGCCAAGGACGCGGGCCGTATCAGCCCCAGCATTTT.

This chain connects TRBV9 to TRBJ2-7; D is ambiguous. CDR1 and CDR2 (germline): SGDLS, YYNGEE. V was pared by 2 bases and J by 2 bases, with 14 bases between. This CDR3 spans 15 amino acids. The CDR3: CASSVTPGSTYEQYF. The CDR3 DNA follows: TGTGCCAGCAGCGTCACGCCGGGTTCAACCTACGAGCAGTACTTC.

V gene TRBV5-8 combines with J gene TRBJ1-1, with a weak D call TRBD1 (5 bases). Trimming pared 1 base from V and 4 bases from J, leaving 11 bases between. The CDR3 is made up of 14 amino acids. Germline-derived CDR1 and CDR2 are SGHTS and YDEGEE. This chain's CDR3 is CASSLLGVSTEAFF. CDR3 bases: TGTGCCAGCAGCTTGTTAGGGGTTTCCACTGAAGCTTTCTTT.

The V gene is TRBV7-2, the J gene TRBJ1-1, with D unresolved. CDR1 and CDR2 from the germline V gene are SGHTA and FQGNSA. V dropped 5 bases and J dropped 6 bases, with 16 bases sitting between them. The CDR3 is 14 residues long. CDR3 sequence reads: CASSRPAASAEAFF. CDR3 nucleotide sequence: TGTGCCAGCAGCCGTCCAGCGGCGAGCGCTGAAGCTTTCTTT. Complete variable domain (other parts from reference TRBV7-2 and TRBJ1-1): GAGVSQSPSNKVTEKGKDVELRCDPISGHTALYWYRQSLGQGLEFLIYFQGNSAPDKSGLPSDRFSAERTGGSVSTLTIQRTQQEDSAVYLCASSRPAASAEAFFGQGTRLTVV.

The rearrangement links TRBV15 to TRBJ1-5; D is undetermined. The CDR3 runs 13 residues. Germline V gives CDR1 LNHNV, CDR2 YYDKDF (reference sequence). The V gene lost 3 bases and the J gene lost 7 bases, with 10 bases spanning the gap. Here the CDR3 reads CATSRDPGQPQHF. The CDR3 region has the DNA TGTGCCACCAGCAGGGACCCGGGACAGCCCCAGCATTTT.

V gene TRBV9 combines with J gene TRBJ1-4; D possibly corresponds to TRBD1 (5 bases). The CDR3 totals 14 residues. Germline CDR1 SGDLS, CDR2 YYNGEE. Between the trimmed V and J ends, which lost 3 bases and 2 bases, there was a span of 8 bases. The CDR3 DNA is TGTGCCAGCAGCGGGGGGGTGACTAATGAAAAACTGTTTTTT. Protein product: CASSGGVTNEKLFF.

This clone was observed a single time. V and J are TRBV5-1 and TRBJ2-7, with D perhaps TRBD2 (6 bases). Germline CDR1 reads SGHRS; CDR2 reads YFSETQ. Trimming stripped 4 bases from V and 0 bases from J, with 17 bases between. CDR3 length equals 16 residues. CDR3 DNA sequence: TGCGCCAGCAGCCAGGGACGGGGGAAAAGCTCCTACGAGCAGTACTTC. This translates into CASSQGRGKSSYEQYF.

The CDR3 nucleotides are TGTGCCAGCAGCCAAGGCACCGGGGGCCAAGAGACCCAGTACTTC. Its protein product is CASSQGTGGQETQYF. This chain links TRBV3-1 (or the pseudogene TRBV3-2) with TRBJ2-5; weak D call: TRBD2 (6 bases). Germline values: CDR1 LGHDT, CDR2 YNNKEL (reference sequence). The CDR3 runs to 15 residues. The V gene lost 1 base and the J gene lost 1 base, with 10 bases spanning the gap.

The chain links TRBV15 to TRBJ2-1; no reliable D call. The CDR3 contains 12 residues. CDR1 and CDR2 from the germline V gene are LNHNV and YYDKDF (reference sequence). Trimming took off 6 bases at V and 7 bases at J, with 10 bases between the two ends. The CDR3 DNA reads as TGTGCCACCAGATCTCAGCGTAATGAGCAGTTCTTC. It codes for CATRSQRNEQFF.